The 16 T cell receptor beta chains below come from one sample, sequenced in a study of OX40 agonist ivuxolimab in advanced cancers. The protocol was immunoSEQ multiplex PCR, while the TCRdb copy is restricted to in-frame clones and leaves out a portion. Of tens of thousands of clones in the sample, approximately 90% were seen once. The material was CD4+ or CD8+ T cells sorted from blood, obtained in a trial of the OX40 agonist ivuxolimab. The source of these receptors is an adult with an advanced solid tumor such as melanoma, head and neck, liver or kidney cancer.

The V gene is TRBV5-5, the J gene TRBJ1-1; D might be TRBD1 (6 bases). V shed 0 bases and J shed 0 bases, with 12 bases lying between them. CDR1 is SGHKS, CDR2 YYEKEE, per germline (reference sequence). The CDR3 sequence is 16 residues long. CDR3 protein: CASSLEFGGLNTEAFF. In DNA form, the CDR3 reads TGTGCCAGCAGCTTGGAGTTCGGGGGGCTGAACACTGAAGCTTTCTTT.

This rearrangement joins TRBV30 to TRBJ2-7; D gene ambiguous. There are 13 residues in the CDR3. The V and J ends lost 0 bases and 5 bases respectively, with 11 bases between them. Germline V gene data show CDR1 as GTSNPN and CDR2 as SVGIG (reference sequence). Here the CDR3 reads CAWSVRQIHEQYF. Written as DNA, the CDR3 is TGTGCCTGGAGTGTACGGCAGATCCACGAGCAGTACTTC.

This clone was observed a few times. The rearrangement links TRBV28 to TRBJ1-5; D is unclear. V lost 6 bases and J 5 bases, leaving 8 bases between the germline ends. The CDR3 loop spans 12 amino acids. In germline, CDR1 is MDHEN, CDR2 SYDVKM. CDR3 DNA: TGTGCCAGCAGCACTACTGATCAGCCCCAGCATTTT. It codes for CASSTTDQPQHF.

This chain links TRBV4-1 with TRBJ2-7, with D maybe TRBD2 (7 bases). Trimming cost V 4 bases and J 4 bases, with 17 bases left between them. Germline assignment: CDR1 MGHRA and CDR2 YSYEKL. This CDR3 has 15 residues. This CDR3 is CASSPGGGPRYEQYF. DNA for the CDR3: TGCGCCAGCAGCCCTGGGGGGGGCCCCCGGTACGAGCAGTACTTC.

The gene calls are TRBV18 and TRBJ1-3; D is perhaps TRBD1 (6 bases). Per germline, CDR1 KGHSH and CDR2 LQKENI. The CDR3 spans 13 residues. Trimming removed 10 bases at V and 2 bases at J, with 12 bases between. The CDR3 is CAILRGPGNTIYF. The CDR3 region has the DNA TGTGCCATCCTTCGGGGGCCTGGAAACACCATATATTTT.

This sequence joins TRBV10-1 and TRBJ1-6; D ambiguous. The CDR3 runs to 13 residues. V was clipped by 5 bases and J by 5 bases, with 7 bases between them. Germline CDR1 reads WNHNN; CDR2 reads SYGVQD (reference sequence). The CDR3 reads CASSYGDNSPLHF. Here the CDR3 DNA reads TGCGCCAGCAGTTACGGGGATAATTCACCCCTCCACTTT.

The chain couples TRBV19 to TRBJ2-5; D call uncertain. This CDR3 contains 14 residues. Between the trimmed V and J ends, which lost 2 bases and 3 bases, there was a span of 10 bases. The germline V gene has CDR1 LNHDA and CDR2 SQIVND (reference sequence). The CDR3 DNA reads TGTGCCAGTAGTATAAGACTGGTAAAAGAGACCCAGTACTTC. Residues: CASSIRLVKETQYF.

The J gene is TRBJ2-1, the V gene TRBV5-1, with a possible D match to TRBD1 (6 bases). Trimming took off 4 bases at V and 15 bases at J, with 14 bases between the two ends. Germline values: CDR1 SGHRS, CDR2 YFSETQ. This CDR3 comprises 11 residues. DNA of the CDR3: TGCGCCAGCAGCCCCACAGGGTGGGGGTTCTTC. Amino acids: CASSPTGWGFF. Based on the CDR3 plus reference TRBV5-1 and TRBJ2-1, the full variable domain is KAGVTQTPRYLIKTRGQQVTLSCSPISGHRSVSWYQQTPGQGLQFLFEYFSETQRNKGNFPGRFSGRQFSNSRSEMNVSTLELGDSALYLCASSPTGWGFFGPGTRLTVL.

The chain uses TRBV9 and TRBJ2-2, with 7 positions matching TRBD2. Germline V lookup: CDR1 SGDLS, CDR2 YYNGEE. J lost 7 bases, V lost 4 bases, and 10 bases had no gene match. The CDR3 is 15 residues long. For the CDR3, the DNA is TGTGCCAGCAGCTCCCGGACTAGTGATCGCGGGGAGCTGTTTTTT. It translates to CASSSRTSDRGELFF.

V usage is TRBV28 and J usage is TRBJ2-7; 7 nucleotides match TRBD1. Germline CDR1 and CDR2: MDHEN and SYDVKM. With 5 bases clipped from V and 6 bases from J, the junction kept 10 bases outside the gene matches. This CDR3 is built from 14 residues. The CDR3 loop reads CASSIGQVGGEQYF. CDR3 in DNA: TGTGCCAGCAGTATCGGACAGGTTGGTGGCGAGCAGTACTTC.

This sequence joins TRBV2 and TRBJ2-7, with 7 bases fitting TRBD1. CDR3 size: 14 residues. Germline trimming cut 6 bases from V and 5 bases from J; bases unmatched to any gene: 10. Looked up from germline, CDR1 is SNHLY and CDR2 is FYNNEI. The CDR3 spells CASREQGHMDEQYF. The CDR3, as DNA: TGTGCCAGCAGGGAACAGGGGCACATGGACGAGCAGTACTTC.

The genes are TRBV18 and TRBJ1-4, with D unresolved. There are 14 residues in the CDR3. Germline V gene lookup returns CDR1 KGHSH and CDR2 LQKENI. Trimming took 2 bases from V and 5 from J, leaving 9 bases between them. The CDR3 reads CASSPTGYNEKLFF. The CDR3 region has the DNA TGTGCCAGCTCACCAACCGGATACAATGAAAAACTGTTTTTT.

This chain links TRBV7-3 with TRBJ2-1, with TRBD1 matching over 9 bases. Germline assignment: CDR1 SGHTA and CDR2 FQGTGA. The CDR3 sequence is 14 residues long. V shed 1 base, J shed 7 bases, and the junction held 2 bases outside the gene matches. The DNA of the CDR3 is TGTGCCAGCAGCTTAAGAGACAGGGGGAATGAGCAGTTCTTC. The encoded protein is CASSLRDRGNEQFF. Based on the CDR3 plus reference TRBV7-3 and TRBJ2-1, the full variable domain is GAGVSQTPSNKVTEKGKYVELRCDPISGHTALYWYRQSLGQGPEFLIYFQGTGAADDSGLPNDRFFAVRPEGSVSTLKIQRTERGDSAVYLCASSLRDRGNEQFFGPGTRLTVL.

The V gene is TRBV12-5, the J gene TRBJ1-2, with D possibly TRBD1 on 6 matching bases. The germline gives CDR1 LGHNT, CDR2 FRNRAP. CDR3 length: 15 amino acids. V was cut by 0 bases and J by 3 bases, with 11 bases left in between. The CDR3, as DNA: TGTGCTAGTGGTTTGGTATTGGGGGGCCACTATGGCTACACCTTC. Its protein product is CASGLVLGGHYGYTF. Supplemented by reference TRBV12-5 and TRBJ1-2, the full variable domain reads DARVTQTPRHKVTEMGQEVTMRCQPILGHNTVFWYRQTMMQGLELLAYFRNRAPLDDSGMPKDRFSAEMPDATLATLKIQPSEPRDSAVYFCASGLVLGGHYGYTFGSGTRLTVV.

The chain joins TRBV6-5 to TRBJ1-1; D unresolved. CDR1 MNHEY and CDR2 SVGAGI come from the germline V gene. The ends were cut back, 6 bases at V and 3 bases at J, with 11 bases in the middle. This CDR3 has 13 residues. Here the CDR3 reads CASRYFTDTEAFF. The DNA for the CDR3 is TGTGCCAGCAGATATTTTACGGACACTGAAGCTTTCTTT.

CDR3 coding DNA: TGCGCCAGCAGCCCCCACGGGGTCTCGATGAACACTGAAGCTTTCTTT. This encodes CASSPHGVSMNTEAFF. The chain joins TRBV4-1 to TRBJ1-1; no reliable D call. Germline V gives CDR1 MGHRA, CDR2 YSYEKL. Trimming cost V 4 bases and J 0 bases, with 15 bases left between them. CDR3 length equals 16 residues.